This T cell receptor (beta chain) is from a study of T cell repertoires in cytomegalovirus infection. Study-level information: Selection of CMV epitopes for the study included recently identified HLA-C-restricted and well-studied HLA-B-restricted ones. Signatures in public TCR beta sequences pointed to both CMV infection and matching HLA type. Study-wide points: Dominating the ex vivo response were TCR beta clonotypes that were CMV-specific and HLA-C-restricted. Totalled public TCR beta family frequency picked out people who carried CMV plus the relevant HLA.

In its sample, this clonotype was seen a few times. Its cognate antigen is unknown. TCRdb itself ran the reads through MiXCR, one entry per CDR3 protein. The data show 380,000 or so distinct CDR3 sequences, with about 35% seen just once and about 14% held by the top ten. The germline V gene has CDR1 SGHTA and CDR2 FQGNSA. V gave up 5 bases and J gave up 5 bases; unmatched junction bases: 2. The CDR3 has 15 amino acids. The TCR was taken from a human donor in good health (CMV status not recorded). Some clones in this sample may be carry-over from other donors' samples. The sequencing used cultured PBMCs, collected from culture after CMV antigen stimulation. V is TRBV7-2 and J is TRBJ2-1; TRBD2 agrees at 14 bases. The CDR3 loop reads CASSMGLAGDNEQFF. In DNA form, the CDR3 reads TGTGCCAGCAGCATGGGACTAGCGGGGGACAATGAGCAGTTCTTC.